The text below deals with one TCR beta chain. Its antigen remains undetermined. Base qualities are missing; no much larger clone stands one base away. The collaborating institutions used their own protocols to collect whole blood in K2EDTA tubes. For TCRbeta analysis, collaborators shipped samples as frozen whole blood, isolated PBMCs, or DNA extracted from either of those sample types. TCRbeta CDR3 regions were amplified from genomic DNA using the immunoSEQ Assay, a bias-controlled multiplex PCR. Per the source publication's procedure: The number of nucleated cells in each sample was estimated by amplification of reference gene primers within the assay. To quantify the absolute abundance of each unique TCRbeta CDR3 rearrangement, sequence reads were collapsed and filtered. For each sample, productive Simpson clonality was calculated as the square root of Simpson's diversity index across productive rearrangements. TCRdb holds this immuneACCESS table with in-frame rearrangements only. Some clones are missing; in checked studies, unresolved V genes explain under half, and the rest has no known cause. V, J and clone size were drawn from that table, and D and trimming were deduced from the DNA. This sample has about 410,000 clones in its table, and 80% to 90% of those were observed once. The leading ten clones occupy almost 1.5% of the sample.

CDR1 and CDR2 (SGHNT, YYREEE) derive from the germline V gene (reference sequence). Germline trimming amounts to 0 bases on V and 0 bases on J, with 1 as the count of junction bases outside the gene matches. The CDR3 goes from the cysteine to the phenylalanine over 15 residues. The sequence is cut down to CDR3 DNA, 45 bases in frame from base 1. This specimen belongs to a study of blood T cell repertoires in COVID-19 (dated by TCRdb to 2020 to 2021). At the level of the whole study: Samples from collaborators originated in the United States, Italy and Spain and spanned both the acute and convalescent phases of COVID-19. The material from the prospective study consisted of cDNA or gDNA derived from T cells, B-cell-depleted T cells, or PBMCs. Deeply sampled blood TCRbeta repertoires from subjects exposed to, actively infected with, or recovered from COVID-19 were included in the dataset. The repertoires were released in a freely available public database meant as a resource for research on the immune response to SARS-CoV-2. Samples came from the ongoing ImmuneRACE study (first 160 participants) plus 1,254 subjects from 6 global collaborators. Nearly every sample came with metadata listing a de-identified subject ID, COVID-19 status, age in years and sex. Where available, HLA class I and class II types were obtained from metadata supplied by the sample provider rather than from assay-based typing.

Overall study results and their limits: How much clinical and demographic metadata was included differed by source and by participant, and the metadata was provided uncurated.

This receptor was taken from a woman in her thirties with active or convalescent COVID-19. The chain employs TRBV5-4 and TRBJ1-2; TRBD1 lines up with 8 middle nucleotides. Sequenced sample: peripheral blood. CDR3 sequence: CASSLGGQANYGYTF. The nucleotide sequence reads TGTGCCAGCAGCTTGGGGGGACAGGCTAACTATGGCTACACCTTC.